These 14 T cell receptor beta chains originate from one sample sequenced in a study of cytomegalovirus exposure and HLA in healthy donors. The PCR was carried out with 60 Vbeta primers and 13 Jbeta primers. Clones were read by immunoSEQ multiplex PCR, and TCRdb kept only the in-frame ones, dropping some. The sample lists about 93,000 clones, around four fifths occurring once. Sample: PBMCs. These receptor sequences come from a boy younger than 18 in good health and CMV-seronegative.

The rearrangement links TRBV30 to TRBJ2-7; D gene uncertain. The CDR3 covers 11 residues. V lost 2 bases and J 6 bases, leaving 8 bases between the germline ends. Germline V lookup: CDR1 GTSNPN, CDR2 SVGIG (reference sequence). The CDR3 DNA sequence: TGTGCCTGGAGTAGACTTATCGAGCAGTACTTC. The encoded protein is CAWSRLIEQYF.

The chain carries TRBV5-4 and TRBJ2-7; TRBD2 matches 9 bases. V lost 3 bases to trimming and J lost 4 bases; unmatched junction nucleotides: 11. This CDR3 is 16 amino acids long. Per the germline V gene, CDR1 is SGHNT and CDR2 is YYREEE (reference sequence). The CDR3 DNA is TGTGCCAGCAGCTCGGGTGGGCTAGCGGGGCGGTACGAGCAGTACTTC. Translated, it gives CASSSGGLAGRYEQYF. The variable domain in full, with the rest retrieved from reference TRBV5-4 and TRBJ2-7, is ETGVTQSPTHLIKTRGQQVTLRCSSQSGHNTVSWYQQALGQGPQFIFQYYREEENGRGNFPPRFSGLQFPNYSSELNVNALELDDSALYLCASSSGGLAGRYEQYFGPGTRLTVT.

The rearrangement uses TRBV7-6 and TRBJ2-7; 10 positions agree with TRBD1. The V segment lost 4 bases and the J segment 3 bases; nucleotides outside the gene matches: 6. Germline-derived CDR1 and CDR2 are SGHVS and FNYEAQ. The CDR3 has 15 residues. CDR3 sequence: CASSSPGTGVYEQYF. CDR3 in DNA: TGTGCCAGCAGCTCCCCCGGGACAGGGGTCTACGAGCAGTACTTC.

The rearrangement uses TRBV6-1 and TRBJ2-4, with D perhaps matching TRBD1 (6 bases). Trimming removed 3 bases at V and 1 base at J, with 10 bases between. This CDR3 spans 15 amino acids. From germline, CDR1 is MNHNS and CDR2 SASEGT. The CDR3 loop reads CASSDPRGAKNIQYF. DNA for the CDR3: TGTGCCAGCAGTGATCCTAGGGGGGCCAAAAACATTCAGTACTTC.

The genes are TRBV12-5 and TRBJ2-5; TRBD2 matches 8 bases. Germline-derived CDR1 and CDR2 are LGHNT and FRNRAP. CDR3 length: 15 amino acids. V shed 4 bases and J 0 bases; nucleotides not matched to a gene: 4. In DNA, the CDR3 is TGTGCTAGTGGTTCGTCGGGAGGGAACCAAGAGACCCAGTACTTC. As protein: CASGSSGGNQETQYF. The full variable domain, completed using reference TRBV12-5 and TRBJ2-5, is DARVTQTPRHKVTEMGQEVTMRCQPILGHNTVFWYRQTMMQGLELLAYFRNRAPLDDSGMPKDRFSAEMPDATLATLKIQPSEPRDSAVYFCASGSSGGNQETQYFGPGTRLLVL.

The CDR3 DNA follows: TGCAGCGTTGAACGGGGAGGGCTAGATACGCAGTATTTT. It translates to CSVERGGLDTQYF. This sequence joins TRBV29-1 and TRBJ2-3; 7 nucleotides agree with TRBD2. V dropped 2 bases and J dropped 5; count of bases not matched to a gene: 4. The length of the CDR3 is 13 residues. Germline V gene lookup returns CDR1 SQVTM and CDR2 ANQGSEA.

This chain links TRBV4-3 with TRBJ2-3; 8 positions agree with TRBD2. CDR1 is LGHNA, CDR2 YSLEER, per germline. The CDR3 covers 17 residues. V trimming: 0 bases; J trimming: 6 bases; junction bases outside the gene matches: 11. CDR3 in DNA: TGCGCCAGCAGCCAAGATCGTCAAGAGCGGGAGACGGATACGCAGTATTTT. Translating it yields CASSQDRQERETDTQYF.

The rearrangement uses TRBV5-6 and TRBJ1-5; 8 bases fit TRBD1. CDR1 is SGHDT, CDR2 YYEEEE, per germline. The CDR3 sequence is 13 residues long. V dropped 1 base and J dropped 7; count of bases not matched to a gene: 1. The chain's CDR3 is CASSLQGAQPQHF. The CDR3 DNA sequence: TGTGCCAGCAGCTTGCAGGGGGCCCAGCCCCAGCATTTT.

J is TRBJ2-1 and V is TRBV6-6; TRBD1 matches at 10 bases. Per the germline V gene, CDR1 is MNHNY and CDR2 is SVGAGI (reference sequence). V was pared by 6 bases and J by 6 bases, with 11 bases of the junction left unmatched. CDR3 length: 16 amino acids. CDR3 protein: CASRPAWGTGANEQFF. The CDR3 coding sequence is TGTGCCAGCAGGCCTGCATGGGGGACAGGGGCCAATGAGCAGTTCTTC.

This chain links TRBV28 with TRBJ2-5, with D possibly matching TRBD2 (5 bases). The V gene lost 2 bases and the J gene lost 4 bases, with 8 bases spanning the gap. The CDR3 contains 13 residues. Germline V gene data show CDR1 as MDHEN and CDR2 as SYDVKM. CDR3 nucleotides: TGTGCCAGCAGTTTAGAACGGGGAGAGACCCAGTACTTC. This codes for CASSLERGETQYF.

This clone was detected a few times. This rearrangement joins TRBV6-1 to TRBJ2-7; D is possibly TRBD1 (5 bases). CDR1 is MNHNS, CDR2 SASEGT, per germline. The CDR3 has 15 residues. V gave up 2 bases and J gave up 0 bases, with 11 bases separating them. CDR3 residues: CASSEKARASYEQYF. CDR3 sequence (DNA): TGTGCCAGCAGTGAAAAAGCCAGGGCCTCCTACGAGCAGTACTTC.

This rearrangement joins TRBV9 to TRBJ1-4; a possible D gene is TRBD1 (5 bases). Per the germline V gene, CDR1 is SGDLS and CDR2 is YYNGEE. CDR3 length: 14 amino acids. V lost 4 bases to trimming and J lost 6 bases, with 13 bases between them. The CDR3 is CASSPTRADEKLFF. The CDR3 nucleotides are TGTGCCAGCAGCCCAACCAGGGCTGATGAAAAACTGTTTTTT.

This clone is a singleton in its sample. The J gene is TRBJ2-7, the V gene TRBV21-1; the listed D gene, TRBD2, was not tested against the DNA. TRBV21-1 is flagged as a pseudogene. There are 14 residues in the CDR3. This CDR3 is CASSLRRDPYEQYF. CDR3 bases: TGTGCCAGCAGCCTCCGGAGGGACCCCTACGAGCAGTACTTC.

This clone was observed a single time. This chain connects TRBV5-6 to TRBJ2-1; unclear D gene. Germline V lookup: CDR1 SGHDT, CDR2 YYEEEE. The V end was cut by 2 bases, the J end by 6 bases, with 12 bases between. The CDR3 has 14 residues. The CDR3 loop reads CASSFRGWINEQFF. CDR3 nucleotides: TGTGCCAGCAGCTTCCGAGGCTGGATCAATGAGCAGTTCTTC.